Sequencing of this TCR beta chain was carried out in a study of CD8+CD57+ T cells in acquired aplastic anemia. Study information: Sorted CD4+ and CD8+ cell DNA averaged roughly 3.2 ug.

With respect to this clonotype: Its specificity is unknown.

The study's findings and limits: Shared by patients and controls, some 29 CD8+ CDR3s were abundant in patients.

The use of genomic DNA as template underpinned the TCR beta VDJ and CDR3 profiling. TCRdb independently ran MiXCR on the reads; one entry per CDR3 protein. The repertoire holds about 150,000 distinct CDR3 sequences, with about 54% as singletons. J gave up 2 bases and V 4 bases, and 11 bases lay outside the gene matches. Germline CDR1 is SGHRS and CDR2 is YFSETQ. The CDR3 is made up of 17 amino acids. Whoever was chosen for sequencing had shown CD8+CD57+ cell expansion by flow cytometry. The enrolled patients all had severe acquired aplastic anemia. This receptor was identified in a human donor with aplastic anemia. What was sequenced was sorted CD4+, CD8+, or CD8+CD57+ T cells (not recorded which) from PBMCs. The rearrangement uses TRBV5-1 and TRBJ2-7; TRBD2 aligns across 11 bases. The CDR3 spells CASSLVGLADHPYEQYF. CDR3 nucleotides: TGCGCCAGCAGCCTTGTGGGACTAGCGGACCACCCCTACGAGCAGTACTTC.